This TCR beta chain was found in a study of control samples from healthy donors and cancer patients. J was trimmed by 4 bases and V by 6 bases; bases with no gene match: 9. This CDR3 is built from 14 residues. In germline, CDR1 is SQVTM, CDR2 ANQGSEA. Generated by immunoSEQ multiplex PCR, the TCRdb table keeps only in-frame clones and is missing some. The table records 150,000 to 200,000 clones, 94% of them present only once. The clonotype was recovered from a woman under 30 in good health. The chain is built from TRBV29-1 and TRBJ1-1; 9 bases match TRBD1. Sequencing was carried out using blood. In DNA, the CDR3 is TGCAGCGTAGGGACAGGGAGGTACGGCACTGAAGCTTTCTTT. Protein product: CSVGTGRYGTEAFF. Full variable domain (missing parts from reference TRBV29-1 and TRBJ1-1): SAVISQKPSRDICQRGTSLTIQCQVDSQVTMMFWYRQQPGQSLTLIATANQGSEATYESGFVIDKFPISRPNLTFSTLTVSNMSPEDSSIYLCSVGTGRYGTEAFFGQGTRLTVV.